These 24 T cell receptor beta chains share one sample of origin, sequenced in a study of human T cells and chemical hapten exposure. Time point of the sample: patch test 2, 6 weeks after DPC sensitization. Indicated treatment: therapeutic diphenylcyclopropenone sensitization with weekly scalp DPC. TCRdb re-analysed the RACE reads in MiXCR, keeping a single row per CDR3 protein. In the table there are fewer than 100,000 distinct CDR3 sequences, 9.3% of which are singletons. This material consisted of whole blood, taken in connection with sensitization to the hapten diphenylcyclopropenone (DPC). The origin of the receptors is a woman aged 35 to 49 with alopecia areata. Some clones in this sample may be carry-over from other donors' samples.

Only a few counts were recorded for this clonotype. V usage is TRBV20-1 and J usage is TRBJ2-2, with unresolved D. The CDR3 extends over 10 amino acids. Germline CDR1 reads DFQATT; CDR2 reads SNEGSKA (reference sequence). The V end was cut by 3 bases, the J end by 11 bases, with 7 bases between. The CDR3 DNA reads TGCAGTGCTAGGGCGGAAGAGCTGTTTTTT. This codes for CSARAEELFF.

The table lists this clonotype with many counts. The chain carries TRBV28 and TRBJ1-1; TRBD1 might be the D (5 bases). The V and J ends lost 1 base and 6 bases respectively, with 12 bases between them. This CDR3 comprises 14 residues. The germline CDR1 and CDR2 sequences are MDHEN and SYDVKM. The CDR3 region has the DNA TGTGCCAGCAGTTTATACCAGGGCTCCCCTGAAGCTTTCTTT. Protein product: CASSLYQGSPEAFF. Combining the CDR3 with reference TRBV28 and TRBJ1-1 gives the whole variable domain DVKVTQSSRYLVKRTGEKVFLECVQDMDHENMFWYRQDPGLGLRLIYFSYDVKMKEKGDIPEGYSVSREKKERFSLILESASTNQTSMYLCASSLYQGSPEAFFGQGTRLTVV.

The chain combines TRBV30 with TRBJ1-4; maybe TRBD1 (6 bases). Per the germline V gene, CDR1 is GTSNPN and CDR2 is SVGIG (reference sequence). The CDR3 covers 13 residues. Trimming stripped 8 bases from V and 6 bases from J, with 16 bases between. This CDR3 reads CAESRGTDEKLFF. CDR3 sequence (DNA): TGTGCCGAATCCAGGGGAACGGATGAAAAACTGTTTTTT.

This clonotype was found a few times. This chain joins TRBV6-1 and TRBJ2-5, with a possible D match to TRBD2 (6 bases). V was clipped by 1 base and J by 5 bases, with 20 bases between them. From germline, CDR1 is MNHNS and CDR2 SASEGT. The CDR3 spans 17 residues. The CDR3 DNA reads TGTGCCAGCAGTGAAGGGTTGGGGGGACCCCCTGGGGAGACCCAGTACTTC. This codes for CASSEGLGGPPGETQYF.

This clonotype has a handful of counts. This rearrangement joins TRBV13 to TRBJ2-4; D not resolved. V dropped 1 base and J dropped 7 bases, with 8 bases sitting between them. CDR3 length: 13 residues. CDR1 and CDR2 from the germline V gene are PRHDT and FYEKMQ (reference sequence). The CDR3 loop reads CASSLAPVNIQYF. The CDR3 nucleotides are TGTGCCAGCAGCTTAGCCCCGGTGAACATTCAGTACTTC.

This clonotype occurred a few times. V and J are TRBV20-1 and TRBJ2-1; TRBD2 aligns across 9 bases. Germline values: CDR1 DFQATT, CDR2 SNEGSKA (reference sequence). Trimming at V came to 5 bases and at J to 8 bases, leaving 13 bases not matched to a gene. This CDR3 has 15 residues. The CDR3 here is CSAHPGAGGFDEQFF. CDR3 nucleotide sequence: TGCAGTGCTCACCCCGGGGCGGGAGGGTTCGATGAGCAGTTCTTC.

This clonotype has at least ten counts. The rearrangement uses TRBV7-2 and TRBJ2-7; possible D gene TRBD1, 5 bases. Germline V gene sequence: CDR1 SGHTA, CDR2 FQGNSA. This CDR3 region has 12 residues. Trimming left V 10 bases short and J 3 bases short, with 13 bases between. The CDR3 DNA sequence: TGTGCCACCCAGGGATCCGGCTACGAGCAGTACTTC. Translated, it gives CATQGSGYEQYF.

The genes are TRBV15 and TRBJ2-1; D tentatively reads TRBD1 or TRBD2 (5 bases each). Trimming removed 0 bases from V and 3 bases from J, with 15 bases in between. CDR1 and CDR2 from the germline V gene are LNHNV and YYDKDF (reference sequence). The CDR3 is made up of 17 amino acids. The CDR3 loop reads CATSREGPPSIYNEQFF. CDR3 nucleotides: TGTGCCACCAGCAGAGAGGGACCCCCCTCGATCTACAATGAGCAGTTCTTC.

This clonotype was seen repeatedly, ten times or more. V and J are TRBV12-3 or TRBV12-4 and TRBJ2-6; D possibly uses TRBD1 or TRBD2 (5 bases each). This CDR3 contains 13 residues. Trimming removed 3 bases at V and 10 bases at J, with 10 bases between. This chain's CDR3 is CASSFRDLNVLTF. Here the CDR3 DNA reads TGTGCCAGCAGTTTTAGGGACCTTAACGTCCTGACTTTC.

This clonotype showed up many times. The chain recombines TRBV12-3 or TRBV12-4 with TRBJ2-2; 9 bases are shared with TRBD2. The CDR3 extends over 16 amino acids. The J segment lost 7 bases and the V segment lost 7 bases, leaving 13 bases of the junction unmatched. DNA for the CDR3: TGTGCCAGCACCTTTAGCGGGAGTCTTATGGTCGGGGAGCTGTTTTTT. Translation gives CASTFSGSLMVGELFF.

The sample holds a few counts of this clonotype. This chain uses TRBV5-7 with TRBJ2-7; no clear D. TRBV5-7 is an ORF; its function is uncertain. This CDR3 spans 12 amino acids. The V and J ends lost 0 bases and 5 bases respectively, with 6 bases between them. The DNA for the CDR3 is TGTGCCAGCAGCTTGGGAAGGCACGAGCAGTACTTC. This codes for CASSLGRHEQYF.

This clonotype showed up just a few times. This chain connects TRBV5-1 to TRBJ2-7, with 8 bases lining up with TRBD2. The germline gives CDR1 SGHRS, CDR2 YFSETQ. Trimming removed 3 bases from V and 0 bases from J; junction bases left unmatched: 5. The CDR3 spans 15 residues. The CDR3 protein is CASSSGTSPSYEQYF. The CDR3 bases are TGCGCCAGCAGCTCCGGGACTAGTCCCTCCTACGAGCAGTACTTC.

This clonotype turned up a few times. V gene TRBV11-2 combines with J gene TRBJ2-5, with a tentative D call TRBD1 (6 bases). V lost 3 bases, J lost 14 bases, and 19 bases lay in between. CDR3 size: 13 residues. The germline gives CDR1 SGHAT, CDR2 FQNNGV. CDR3 nucleotide sequence: TGTGCCAGCAGCTTGGAGCCAGGGGCGGGCCAATACTTC. Translated: CASSLEPGAGQYF. The complete variable domain, with remaining parts taken from reference TRBV11-2 and TRBJ2-5, reads EAGVAQSPRYKIIEKRQSVAFWCNPISGHATLYWYQQILGQGPKLLIQFQNNGVVDDSQLPKDRFSAERLKGVDSTLKIQPAKLEDSAVYLCASSLEPGAGQYFGPGTRLLVL.

Ten or more counts support this clonotype. The chain links TRBV18 to TRBJ2-3, with D perhaps matching TRBD2 (5 bases). Germline-derived CDR1 and CDR2 are KGHSH and LQKENI. The CDR3 covers 14 residues. With 8 bases removed from V and 2 bases from J, the gap between germline ends came to 14 bases. CDR3 residues: CASTYGVATDTQYF. CDR3 bases: TGTGCCAGCACATACGGGGTAGCCACAGATACGCAGTATTTT.

CDR3 protein: CASSVRQGPGAFF. Written as DNA, the CDR3 is TGTGCCAGCAGTGTCAGACAGGGGCCGGGTGCTTTCTTT. The chain is built from TRBV6-1 and TRBJ1-1; TRBD1 aligns across 8 bases. The CDR3 runs 13 residues. Germline CDR1 is MNHNS and CDR2 is SASEGT. V trimming: 4 bases; J trimming: 11 bases; junction bases outside the gene matches: 9.

This clonotype was found a few times. V and J are TRBV12-2 and TRBJ2-7; the listed D gene, TRBD2, was not tested against the DNA. TRBV12-2 is a pseudogene. This CDR3 has 15 residues. CDR3 protein: CASRFSSGRGYEQYF. The CDR3 DNA reads TGTGCAAGTCGCTTTTCTAGCGGGAGGGGGTACGAGCAGTACTTC.

This clonotype was detected only a few times. This chain connects TRBV25-1 to TRBJ1-2; TRBD1 might be the D (5 bases). The V gene's germline CDR1 is MGHDK and CDR2 SYGVNS. The length of the CDR3 is 14 residues. Trimming shortened V by 6 bases and J by 5 bases, and 16 bases separated the two germline ends. The CDR3 protein is CASSEGAGRYGYTF. CDR3 nucleotides: TGTGCCAGCAGCGAAGGGGCAGGGCGTTATGGCTACACCTTC.

This clonotype was observed many times. This chain joins TRBV19 and TRBJ1-5; maybe TRBD1 (6 bases). The CDR3 extends over 16 amino acids. V dropped 9 bases and J dropped 4 bases, with 22 bases sitting between them. From germline, CDR1 is LNHDA and CDR2 SQIVND (reference sequence). The CDR3 reads CASAGTTPGGNQPQHF. In DNA form, the CDR3 reads TGTGCCAGCGCGGGGACAACACCCGGAGGGAATCAGCCCCAGCATTTT.

The CDR3 sequence: CASRRQQETQYF. Written as DNA, the CDR3 is TGTGCCAGCAGGCGACAGCAAGAGACCCAGTACTTC. The chain is built from TRBV7-9 and TRBJ2-5; possibly TRBD1 for D (5 bases). Germline assignment: CDR1 SEHNR and CDR2 FQNEAQ (reference sequence). V lost 6 bases and J lost 2, with 7 bases in between. This CDR3 has 12 residues.

This clonotype was seen ten or more times. The CDR3 here is CATSESGRGRNSPLHF. DNA of the CDR3: TGTGCCACCAGTGAATCGGGCAGGGGAAGGAACTCACCCCTCCACTTT. The chain is built from TRBV24-1 and TRBJ1-6, with D possibly matching TRBD1 (6 bases). This CDR3 spans 16 amino acids. Germline loops: CDR1 KGHDR, CDR2 SFDVKD. Trimming took 4 bases from V and 10 from J, leaving 19 bases between them.

The table lists this clonotype with many counts. The chain uses TRBV4-2 and TRBJ2-7; D possibly corresponds to TRBD2 (5 bases). CDR3 length: 16 residues. Germline V gives CDR1 LGHNA, CDR2 YNFKEQ. Trimming removed 6 bases from V and 2 bases from J, with 20 bases in between. CDR3 in DNA: TGTGCCAGCAGACATAGCGCCGGAGACGGCCCCTACGAGCAGTACTTC. Protein sequence: CASRHSAGDGPYEQYF.

This clonotype was detected a few times. The chain employs TRBV18 and TRBJ1-1, with 9 bases that match TRBD1. CDR3 size: 13 residues. The V gene end was trimmed by 2 bases and the J gene end by 6 bases; junction bases not matched to a gene: 1. Germline CDR1 reads KGHSH; CDR2 reads LQKENI. CDR3 residues: CASSPGTGPEAFF. Here the CDR3 DNA reads TGTGCCAGCTCACCAGGGACAGGGCCTGAAGCTTTCTTT.

The rearrangement links TRBV7-9 to TRBJ2-5, with 8 bases identical to TRBD2. V gave up 3 bases and J gave up 5 bases; unmatched junction bases: 5. The germline V gene encodes CDR1 SEHNR and CDR2 FQNEAQ (reference sequence). There are 14 residues in the CDR3. CDR3 nucleotide sequence: TGTGCCAGCAGCTTTAATAGCGGGACGGAGACCCAGTACTTC. As protein: CASSFNSGTETQYF.

This clonotype occurred many times. The chain employs TRBV6-1 and TRBJ2-7; TRBD1 aligns across 7 bases. The CDR3 runs to 13 residues. Germline CDR1 is MNHNS and CDR2 is SASEGT. Trimming cost V 6 bases and J 2 bases; bases outside gene matches: 4. This CDR3 is CASRWDSTYEQYF. In nucleotides, the CDR3 is TGTGCCAGCAGGTGGGACAGCACCTACGAGCAGTACTTC.